Following are 18 T cell receptor beta chains from one sample sequenced in a study of blood T cell repertoires in COVID-19 (dated by TCRdb to 2020 to 2021). Libraries were prepared through the immunoSEQ multiplex PCR assay. What TCRdb holds here is the immuneACCESS table cut down to in-frame rearrangements. Part of the clones is not present; checked against another copy, under half of the missing clones reflect an unresolved V gene, and the others are unexplained. This sample has roughly 250,000 clones in its table, and 70% to 90% of those were observed once. Around 4.5% of the sample is held by the ten biggest clonotypes. Sequencing was done on a sample of PBMCs or T cells enriched from blood (not recorded which). The origin of the receptors is a woman in her twenties or thirties who had recovered from COVID-19.

This clone was observed a few times. The chain carries TRBV11-2 and TRBJ1-2, with 8 bases fitting TRBD1. The germline gives CDR1 SGHAT, CDR2 FQNNGV. The V and J ends lost 5 bases and 7 bases, in that order; junction bases with no gene match: 15. This CDR3 region has 16 residues. CDR3 sequence: CASSHVKDRVVGGYTF. Here the CDR3 DNA reads TGTGCCAGCAGCCACGTCAAGGACAGGGTAGTCGGTGGCTACACCTTC.

This clone has only a few counts. The chain uses TRBV12-3 or TRBV12-4 and TRBJ1-1, with D maybe TRBD1 (6 bases). V was shortened by 2 bases and J by 4 bases, with 8 bases between the two germline ends. CDR3 length equals 13 residues. CDR3 in amino acids: CASSLRGSTEAFF. As DNA, the CDR3 is TGTGCCAGCAGTTTAAGGGGGTCCACTGAAGCTTTCTTT.

The gene calls are TRBV6-4 and TRBJ1-1; no definite D call. The CDR3 consists of 13 residues. V lost 3 bases, J lost 4 bases, and 9 bases lay in between. Germline V gene sequence: CDR1 MRHNA, CDR2 SNTAGT. Written as DNA, the CDR3 is TGTGCCAGCAGTGAAGCGCGGGCCACTGAAGCTTTCTTT. Translating it yields CASSEARATEAFF.

The chain links TRBV18 to TRBJ2-3; 10 bases map to TRBD2. The trim removed 6 bases at V and 0 bases at J, leaving 9 bases unmatched. There are 17 residues in the CDR3. Germline CDR1 is KGHSH and CDR2 is LQKENI. CDR3 nucleotides: TGTGCCAGCTCGCCGACCCTAGCGGGAGCGAGCACAGATACGCAGTATTTT. Translation gives CASSPTLAGASTDTQYF.

The chain is built from TRBV28 and TRBJ2-1, with 8 bases aligning to TRBD1. The V and J ends lost 3 bases and 16 bases, in that order; junction bases with no gene match: 8. Germline V gene data show CDR1 as MDHEN and CDR2 as SYDVKM. This CDR3 comprises 12 residues. Written as DNA, the CDR3 is TGTGCCAGCAGTTTGGACAGGGACCCCTATTTCTTC. This translates into CASSLDRDPYFF.

In this sample, this clone turned up once. Here the CDR3 reads CASSYGTASQNNEQFF. CDR3 DNA: TGTGCCAGCAGTTACGGGACAGCCAGCCAAAACAATGAGCAGTTCTTC. The V gene is TRBV6-5, the J gene TRBJ2-1; TRBD1 agrees at 7 bases. V shed 2 bases and J 5 bases; nucleotides not matched to a gene: 9. This CDR3 spans 16 amino acids. Germline V gives CDR1 MNHEY, CDR2 SVGAGI.

The gene calls are TRBV15 and TRBJ2-6, with unresolved D. The germline V and J ends were trimmed by 0 bases and 0 bases, with 12 bases remaining between them. Looked up from germline, CDR1 is LNHNV and CDR2 is YYDKDF (reference sequence). This CDR3 has 18 residues. This CDR3 is CATSRDAYILSGANVLTF. As DNA, the CDR3 is TGTGCCACCAGCAGAGATGCATATATACTCTCTGGGGCCAACGTCCTGACTTTC.

The rearrangement uses TRBV7-9 and TRBJ1-3; D gene ambiguous. The germline gives CDR1 SEHNR, CDR2 FQNEAQ (reference sequence). The CDR3 has 16 amino acids. V was pared by 3 bases and J by 0 bases, with 12 bases between. CDR3: CASSFSLATSGNTIYF. The CDR3 DNA sequence: TGTGCCAGCAGCTTCAGTCTAGCAACCTCTGGAAACACCATATATTTT.

V usage is TRBV9 and J usage is TRBJ1-4; 9 bases are shared with TRBD1. Germline CDR1 SGDLS, CDR2 YYNGEE. V shed 2 bases, J shed 8 bases, and the junction held 10 bases outside the gene matches. CDR3 size: 16 residues. The CDR3 sequence is CASSVTPGTGREKLFF. CDR3 nucleotide sequence: TGTGCCAGCAGCGTTACCCCCGGGACAGGGAGGGAAAAACTGTTTTTT.

The gene calls are TRBV30 and TRBJ1-5; the match to TRBD1 covers 8 bases. Trimming removed 2 bases from V and 2 bases from J; junction bases left unmatched: 2. This CDR3 is built from 14 residues. Germline V lookup: CDR1 GTSNPN, CDR2 SVGIG (reference sequence). Written as DNA, the CDR3 is TGTGCCTGGAGTCAGGGGGCCGGCAATCAGCCCCAGCATTTT. As protein: CAWSQGAGNQPQHF.

This clone came up once. The chain links TRBV5-1 to TRBJ1-2, with TRBD1 matching over 10 bases. Per germline, CDR1 SGHRS and CDR2 YFSETQ. The CDR3 totals 16 residues. Unmatched junction bases numbered 3, after V lost 0 bases and J lost 1 base. The CDR3 here is CASSLGQGAVNYGYTF. As DNA, the CDR3 is TGCGCCAGCAGCTTGGGACAGGGGGCTGTTAACTATGGCTACACCTTC.

There are a few counts of this clone. The chain recombines TRBV4-2 with TRBJ1-4; TRBD1 aligns across 8 bases. The V and J ends lost 4 bases and 7 bases, in that order; junction bases with no gene match: 5. CDR3 length equals 14 residues. Per germline, CDR1 LGHNA and CDR2 YNFKEQ. The CDR3 DNA is TGTGCCAGCAGCCGAGAGACAGGGGTTGAAAAACTGTTTTTT. Its protein is CASSRETGVEKLFF.

This clone was detected a few times. This sequence joins TRBV7-6 and TRBJ2-7, with TRBD1 identical over 7 bases. CDR1 and CDR2 from the germline V gene are SGHVS and FNYEAQ. The V gene end was trimmed by 3 bases and the J gene end by 2 bases; junction bases not matched to a gene: 4. This CDR3 has 14 residues. CDR3 DNA: TGTGCCAGCAGCTTCCGGGACAGCCCCTACGAGCAGTACTTC. This gives the protein CASSFRDSPYEQYF. Full variable domain (rest looked up from reference TRBV7-6 and TRBJ2-7): GAGVSQSPRYKVTKRGQDVALRCDPISGHVSLYWYRQALGQGPEFLTYFNYEAQQDKSGLPNDRFSAERPEGSISTLTIQRTEQRDSAMYRCASSFRDSPYEQYFGPGTRLTVT.

The chain recombines TRBV28 with TRBJ1-2, with D tentatively TRBD1 (6 bases). Trimming shortened V by 7 bases and J by 4 bases, and 10 bases separated the two germline ends. This CDR3 is built from 12 residues. The germline CDR1 and CDR2 sequences are MDHEN and SYDVKM. The CDR3 nucleotides are TGTGCCAGCACAACAGGGACCTATGGCTACACCTTC. It codes for CASTTGTYGYTF.

The chain recombines TRBV7-9 with TRBJ2-3; 14 bases are a match to TRBD2. Germline V gives CDR1 SEHNR, CDR2 FQNEAQ (reference sequence). The J segment lost 2 bases and the V segment lost 5 bases, leaving 6 bases of the junction unmatched. The CDR3 sequence is 17 residues long. CDR3 nucleotide sequence: TGTGCCAGCAGCCCTGGACTAGCGGGGGGCCCCACAGATACGCAGTATTTT. Its protein product is CASSPGLAGGPTDTQYF.

This chain links TRBV9 with TRBJ2-4; 8 bases agree with TRBD1. Germline assignment: CDR1 SGDLS and CDR2 YYNGEE. V was pared by 0 bases and J by 8 bases, with 13 bases of the junction left unmatched. This CDR3 comprises 17 residues. As DNA, the CDR3 is TGTGCCAGCAGCGTAGGTGGTCTCGACAGGGGTGGTGACATTCAGTACTTC. It specifies CASSVGGLDRGGDIQYF.

This sequence joins TRBV25-1 and TRBJ1-3; D perhaps matches TRBD1 (6 bases). Looked up from germline, CDR1 is MGHDK and CDR2 is SYGVNS. Trimming took 4 bases from V and 2 from J, leaving 9 bases between them. The CDR3 is 14 amino acids. The CDR3 DNA sequence: TGTGCCAGCAGTGTAACAGGGACTGGAAACACCATATATTTT. Protein product: CASSVTGTGNTIYF.

This sequence joins TRBV29-1 and TRBJ1-5; D is possibly TRBD1 (6 bases). CDR1 is SQVTM, CDR2 ANQGSEA, per germline. The CDR3 has 12 residues. The V and J ends lost 1 base and 5 bases respectively, with 6 bases between them. CDR3 amino acids: CSVEAGDQPQHF. The DNA for the CDR3 is TGCAGCGTTGAAGCAGGGGATCAGCCCCAGCATTTT.